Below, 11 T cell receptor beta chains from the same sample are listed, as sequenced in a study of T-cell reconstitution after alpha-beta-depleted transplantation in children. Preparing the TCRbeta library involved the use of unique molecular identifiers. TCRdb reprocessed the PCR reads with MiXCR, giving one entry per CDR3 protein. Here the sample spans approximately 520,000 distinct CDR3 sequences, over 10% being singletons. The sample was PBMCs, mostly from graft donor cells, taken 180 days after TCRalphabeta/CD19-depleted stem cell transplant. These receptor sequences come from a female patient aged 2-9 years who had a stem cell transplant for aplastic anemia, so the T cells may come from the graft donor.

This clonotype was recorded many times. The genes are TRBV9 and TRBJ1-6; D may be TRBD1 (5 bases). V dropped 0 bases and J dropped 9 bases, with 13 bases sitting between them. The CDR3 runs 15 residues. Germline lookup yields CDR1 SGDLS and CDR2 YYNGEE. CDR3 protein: CASSVEAGNGSPLHF. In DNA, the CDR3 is TGTGCCAGCAGCGTAGAGGCAGGGAATGGTTCACCCCTCCACTTT. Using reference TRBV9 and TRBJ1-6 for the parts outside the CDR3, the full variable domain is DSGVTQTPKHLITATGQRVTLRCSPRSGDLSVYWYQQSLDQGLQFLIQYYNGEERAKGNILERFSAQQFPDLHSELNLSSLELGDSALYFCASSVEAGNGSPLHFGNGTRLTVT.

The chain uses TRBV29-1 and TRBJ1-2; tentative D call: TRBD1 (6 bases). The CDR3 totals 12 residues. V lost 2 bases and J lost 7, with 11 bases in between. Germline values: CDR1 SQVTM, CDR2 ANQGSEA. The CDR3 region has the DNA TGCAGCGTTGAAAGGAAGGGGGGTGGCTACACCTTC. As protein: CSVERKGGGYTF.

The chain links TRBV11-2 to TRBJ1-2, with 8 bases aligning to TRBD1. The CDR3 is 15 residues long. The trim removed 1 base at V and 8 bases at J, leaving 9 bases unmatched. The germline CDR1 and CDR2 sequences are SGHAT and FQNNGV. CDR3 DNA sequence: TGTGCCAGCAGCTTAGTGTTGTCAGGGGGCGGCGGCTACACCTTC. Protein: CASSLVLSGGGGYTF.

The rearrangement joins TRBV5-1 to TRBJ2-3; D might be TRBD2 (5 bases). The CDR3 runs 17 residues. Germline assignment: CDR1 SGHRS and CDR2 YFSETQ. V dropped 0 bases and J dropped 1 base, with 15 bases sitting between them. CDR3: CASSLGLHAGGTDTQYF. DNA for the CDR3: TGCGCCAGCAGCTTGGGACTTCATGCCGGGGGCACAGATACGCAGTATTTT. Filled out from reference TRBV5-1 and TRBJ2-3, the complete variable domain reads KAGVTQTPRYLIKTRGQQVTLSCSPISGHRSVSWYQQTPGQGLQFLFEYFSETQRNKGNFPGRFSGRQFSNSRSEMNVSTLELGDSALYLCASSLGLHAGGTDTQYFGPGTRLTVL.

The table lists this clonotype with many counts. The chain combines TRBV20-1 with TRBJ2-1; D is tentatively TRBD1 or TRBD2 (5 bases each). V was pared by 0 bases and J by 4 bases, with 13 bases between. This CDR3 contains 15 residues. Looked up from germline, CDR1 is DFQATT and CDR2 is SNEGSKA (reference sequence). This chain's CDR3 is CSARDESGRYNEQFF. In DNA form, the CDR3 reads TGCAGTGCTAGAGACGAGTCGGGGCGGTACAATGAGCAGTTCTTC.

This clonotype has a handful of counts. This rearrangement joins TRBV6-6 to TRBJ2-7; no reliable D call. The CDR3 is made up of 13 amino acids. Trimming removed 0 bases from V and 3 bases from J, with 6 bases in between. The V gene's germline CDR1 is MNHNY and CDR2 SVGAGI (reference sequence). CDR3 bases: TGTGCCAGCAGTTACTCTAGGGACTACGAGCAGTACGTC. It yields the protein CASSYSRDYEQYV.

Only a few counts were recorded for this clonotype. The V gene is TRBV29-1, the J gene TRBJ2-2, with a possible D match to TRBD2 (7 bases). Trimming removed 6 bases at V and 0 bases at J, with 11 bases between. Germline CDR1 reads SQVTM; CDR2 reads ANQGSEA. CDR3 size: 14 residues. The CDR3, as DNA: TGCAGCGTCGGGGAGGGGGCGAACACCGGGGAGCTGTTTTTT. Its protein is CSVGEGANTGELFF.

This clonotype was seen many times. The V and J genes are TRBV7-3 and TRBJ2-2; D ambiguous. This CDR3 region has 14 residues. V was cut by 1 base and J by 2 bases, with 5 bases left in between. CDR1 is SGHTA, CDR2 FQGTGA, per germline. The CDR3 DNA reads TGTGCCAGCAGCTTAAGCCGAAACACCGGGGAGCTGTTTTTT. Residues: CASSLSRNTGELFF.

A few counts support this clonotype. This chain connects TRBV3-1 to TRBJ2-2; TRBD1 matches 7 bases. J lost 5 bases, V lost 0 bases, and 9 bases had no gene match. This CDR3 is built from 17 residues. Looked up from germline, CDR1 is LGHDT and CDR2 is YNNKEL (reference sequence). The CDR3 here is CASSQDWYRGFTGELFF. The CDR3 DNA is TGTGCCAGCAGCCAAGATTGGTACAGGGGTTTTACCGGGGAGCTGTTTTTT.

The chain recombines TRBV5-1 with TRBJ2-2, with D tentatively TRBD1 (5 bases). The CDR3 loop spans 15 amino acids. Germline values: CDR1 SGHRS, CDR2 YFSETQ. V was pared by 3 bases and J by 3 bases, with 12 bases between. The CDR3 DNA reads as TGCGCCAGCAGCTACCCGGACACCTACACCGGGGAGCTGTTTTTT. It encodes CASSYPDTYTGELFF.

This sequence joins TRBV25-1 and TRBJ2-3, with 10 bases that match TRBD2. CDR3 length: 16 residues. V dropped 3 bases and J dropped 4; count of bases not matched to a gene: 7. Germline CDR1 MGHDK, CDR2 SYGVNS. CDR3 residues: CASSEQREGRADTQYF. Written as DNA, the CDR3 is TGTGCCAGCAGTGAGCAGCGGGAGGGCCGCGCAGATACGCAGTATTTT.